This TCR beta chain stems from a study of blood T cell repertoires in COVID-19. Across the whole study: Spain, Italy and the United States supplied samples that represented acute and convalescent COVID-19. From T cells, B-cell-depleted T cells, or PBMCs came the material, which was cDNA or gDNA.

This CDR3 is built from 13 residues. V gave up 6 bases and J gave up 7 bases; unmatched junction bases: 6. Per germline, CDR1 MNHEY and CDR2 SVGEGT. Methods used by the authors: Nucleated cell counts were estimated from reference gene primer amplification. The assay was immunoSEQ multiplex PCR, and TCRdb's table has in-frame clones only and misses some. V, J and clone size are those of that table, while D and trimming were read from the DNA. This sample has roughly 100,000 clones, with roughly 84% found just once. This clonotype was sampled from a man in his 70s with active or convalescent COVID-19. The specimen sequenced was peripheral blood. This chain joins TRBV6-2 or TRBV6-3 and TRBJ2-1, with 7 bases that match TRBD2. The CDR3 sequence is CASSKAGRNEQFF. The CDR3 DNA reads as TGTGCCAGCAGCAAAGCGGGGCGGAATGAGCAGTTCTTC.